The following is a T cell receptor (beta chain) sequence with its context. It lacks a known antigen. The record has no base qualities; no much larger clone is one base away. This record belongs to a study of T cell responses to AZD1222 COVID-19 vaccine (dated by TCRdb to the early 2020s). Regarding the study in general: AZD1222 recipients with second doses at about 4 weeks or about 12 weeks were pooled, because spike-specific TCR depth and breadth did not differ between schedules. TCR sequencing covered over 230 trial participants: 200 to 210 given two doses of AZD1222 and around 26 given two doses of MenACWY control vaccine. Trial participants were enrolled into age subgroups of 18-55, 56-69 and 70-plus years, which contained about 150, 28 and 57 TCR-sequenced participants, respectively. Overall study outcomes, separate from this receptor: The whole spike protein was spanned by vaccine-associated CD4 TCRs, and dominant responses were seen in regions 160-218 and 743-854. No day 14 peak-response samples were available, so repertoires were characterized only after the peak T cell response. Conclusions about previously exposed vaccinees are limited, since just five to seven AZD1222 recipients were seropositive for SARS-CoV-2 at baseline. Nearly half of unique spike-specific TCRs reportedly recognized epitopes outside regions mutated in the B.1.351 and B.1.1.7 variants. Most participants were white British and females outnumbered males, and the authors suggested that clonal diversity may have been underestimated. In the small 56-69-year group, the increase in depth fell short of significance, most likely because of low power. After two AZD1222 doses, both the breadth and the depth of spike-specific TCRs were significantly higher than at day 0 and than in MenACWY recipients.

The CDR3 regions of human TCRbeta chains were analyzed by immunosequencing. The published analysis was carried out like this. TCRs in the repertoires were matched against a reference library of SARS-CoV-2-specific TCRs that had been generated with the MIRA antigen-specificity platform. Breadth was defined as the fraction of unique TCRs that were SARS-CoV-2-associated, and depth was defined as the fraction of total T cells that were SARS-CoV-2-associated. Each spike-specific TCR was assigned to its reactive spike region and to a CD4 or CD8 class using the MIRA data. Log10-transformed breadth and depth values were compared by one-way ANOVA with Sidak's multiple comparisons tests. Sourced from immuneACCESS, this table was stored by TCRdb with only in-frame sequences that have V and J called. A share of the clones is absent; for the studies checked, an unresolved V gene accounts for under half, and the remainder has no known explanation. V, J and clone size reflect that table, while D and trimming were determined from the DNA. The sample includes approximately 150,000 clones, with roughly 89% observed a single time. The ten largest clones take up 1.6% of the sample.

The CDR3 runs 15 amino acids, cysteine and phenylalanine included. Solely the CDR3 DNA is kept, with 45 bases framed from the first base. The CDR1 and CDR2 encoded by the germline V gene are MDHEN and SYDVKM. The trim is 6 bases for V and 0 bases for J, with a gap of 15 bases between the germline ends. Taken with the paper, the label for time point translates to: baseline before first vaccination. The vaccinee samples were drawn from two UK trials, COV001 and COV002, one of which was a single-blind randomized controlled phase 2/3 trial testing AZD1222 (ChAdOx1 nCoV-19) in healthy adults. For TCRbeta chain sequencing, PBMC samples were collected from trial participants at day 0 and at day 28 after the second dose.

The receptor was isolated from an adult in good health. The input for sequencing was peripheral blood, taken on day 0 of AZD1222 vaccination. Here the chain combines TRBV28 and TRBJ2-7; the D gene assignment is ambiguous. The base sequence is TGTGCCAGCAGCCAAACCGGTCTAACCTCCTACGAGCAGTACTTC. Its protein is CASSQTGLTSYEQYF.